The 19 T cell receptor beta chains presented below share a single source sample, sequenced in a study of Ad26.COV2.S vaccination and SARS-CoV-2 variants. This sample's treatment: some 20 received Ad26.COV2.S at low or high dose, single or two shots; several received placebo; per-sample allocation not given. Material that was analyzed had been drawn on day 63 after the first vaccine or placebo injection. Clones were sequenced by immunoSEQ multiplex PCR, and TCRdb holds only the in-frame ones, with some missing. In the table there are hundreds of thousands of clones, approximately 86% of which are singletons. Material: peripheral blood, obtained in a trial of Ad26.COV2.S vaccine versus placebo. These receptors originate from a person aged 18-60 years who received the Ad26.COV2.S COVID-19 vaccine or a placebo.

The J gene is TRBJ1-2, the V gene TRBV7-8; 7 nucleotides align to TRBD1. The V segment lost 4 bases and the J segment 4 bases; nucleotides outside the gene matches: 3. The length of the CDR3 is 13 residues. CDR1 SGHVS and CDR2 FQNEAQ come from the germline V gene. Here the CDR3 DNA reads TGTGCCAGCAGCTCGACAGGGATCTATGGCTACACCTTC. Its translation is CASSSTGIYGYTF.

The rearrangement joins TRBV30 to TRBJ2-7; D is perhaps TRBD2 (5 bases). Germline V lookup: CDR1 GTSNPN, CDR2 SVGIG (reference sequence). The V end was cut by 2 bases, the J end by 7 bases, with 21 bases between. This CDR3 has 15 residues. The CDR3 loop reads CAWSLALLAGEEQYF. For the CDR3, the DNA is TGTGCCTGGAGTCTCGCTCTTCTAGCCGGGGAAGAGCAGTACTTC.

The chain employs TRBV6-6 and TRBJ1-5; a possible D gene is TRBD1 (6 bases). CDR1 and CDR2 (germline): MNHNY, SVGAGI (reference sequence). This CDR3 has 14 residues. Trimming took 6 bases from V and 5 from J, leaving 14 bases between them. The CDR3 spells CASRPRQDHQPQHF. CDR3 DNA: TGTGCCAGCAGACCCCGACAGGATCATCAGCCCCAGCATTTT.

CDR3 nucleotide sequence: TGCAGTGCCCCCCGAGAAGGGCTCCACTTT. The encoded protein is CSAPREGLHF. V usage is TRBV20-1 and J usage is TRBJ1-6; no reliable D call. The V and J ends lost 6 bases and 16 bases respectively, with 13 bases between them. Germline assignment: CDR1 DFQATT and CDR2 SNEGSKA (reference sequence). The CDR3 consists of 10 residues.

The chain is built from TRBV7-6 and TRBJ2-7; D unresolved. The CDR3 runs to 18 residues. The germline gives CDR1 SGHVS, CDR2 FNYEAQ. V was cut by 2 bases and J by 4 bases, with 24 bases left in between. This CDR3 reads CASSLCTAFDSFSYEQYF. The CDR3 coding sequence is TGTGCCAGCAGCTTATGTACGGCCTTCGATAGTTTTTCGTACGAGCAGTACTTC.

This rearrangement joins TRBV7-8 to TRBJ2-5; 8 bases agree with TRBD1. The CDR3 is 14 amino acids. The trim removed 5 bases at V and 1 base at J, leaving 3 bases unmatched. The germline CDR1 and CDR2 sequences are SGHVS and FQNEAQ. The CDR3 is CASSIGTGQETQYF. In DNA form, the CDR3 reads TGTGCCAGCAGCATCGGGACAGGCCAAGAGACCCAGTACTTC.

The chain has TRBV7-9 and TRBJ2-3; 8 bases map to TRBD1. Losses at the gene ends were 3 bases for V and 0 bases for J; bases not matched to a gene: 8. Germline CDR1 SEHNR, CDR2 FQNEAQ (reference sequence). This CDR3 is built from 17 residues. The CDR3 DNA sequence: TGTGCCAGCAGCTTCGGGCCCACAGGGGGGAGCACAGATACGCAGTATTTT. Protein: CASSFGPTGGSTDTQYF.

The rearrangement uses TRBV9 and TRBJ2-1; perhaps TRBD2 as D (6 bases). Germline assignment: CDR1 SGDLS and CDR2 YYNGEE. With 0 bases removed from V and 2 bases from J, the gap between germline ends came to 9 bases. CDR3 length: 15 amino acids. CDR3 residues: CASSVGRGAYNEQFF. CDR3 sequence (DNA): TGTGCCAGCAGCGTAGGGCGGGGAGCCTACAATGAGCAGTTCTTC.

The V call is TRBV4-3, the J call TRBJ1-2; unclear D gene. Germline V gene lookup returns CDR1 LGHNA and CDR2 YSLEER. The CDR3 is 14 amino acids. The V and J ends lost 0 bases and 6 bases respectively, with 11 bases between them. The CDR3, as DNA: TGCGCCAGCAGCCAAGATGAAAGGGTGGATGGCTACACCTTC. It specifies CASSQDERVDGYTF.

V is TRBV4-3 and J is TRBJ2-7; D is uncertain. The CDR3 spans 15 residues. The ends were cut back, 1 base at V and 4 bases at J, with 14 bases in the middle. Germline V gives CDR1 LGHNA, CDR2 YSLEER. The CDR3 is CASSQGLTQEYEQYF. DNA of the CDR3: TGCGCCAGCAGCCAAGGACTGACCCAGGAGTACGAGCAGTACTTC.

This chain joins TRBV5-4 and TRBJ1-1; 8 bases agree with TRBD1. Looked up from germline, CDR1 is SGHNT and CDR2 is YYREEE (reference sequence). V shed 4 bases, J shed 8 bases, and the junction held 10 bases outside the gene matches. The CDR3 is made up of 14 amino acids. The CDR3 bases are TGTGCCAGCAGCGCCCGGGACAGGCCGCGGGAAGCTTTCTTT. Its protein product is CASSARDRPREAFF.

A word on this clone: A junction boundary mismatches the germline segment, possibly from a read error. The chain combines TRBV19 with TRBJ2-3, with 10 bases fitting TRBD2. Germline CDR1 is LNHDA and CDR2 is SQIVND (reference sequence). The CDR3 is made up of 17 amino acids. This CDR3 is CASSVDLAGVTTDTQYF. For the CDR3, the DNA is TGTGCCAGTAGTGTAGATCTAGCGGGGGTTACCACAGATACGCAGTATTTT.

The chain carries TRBV6-1 and TRBJ1-6; D remains unclear. CDR1 is MNHNS and CDR2 is SASEGT in the germline V gene. Trimming took 4 bases from V and 0 from J, leaving 10 bases between them. The CDR3 is made up of 16 amino acids. CDR3 sequence reads: CASSVDPSSYNSPLHF. CDR3 nucleotide sequence: TGTGCCAGCAGTGTGGACCCAAGCTCCTATAATTCACCCCTCCACTTT.

The chain is built from TRBV4-3 and TRBJ2-1; 10 positions agree with TRBD2. Germline V gene sequence: CDR1 LGHNA, CDR2 YSLEER. V was clipped by 0 bases and J by 6 bases; unmatched bases: 8. CDR3 length equals 17 residues. CDR3 loop: CASSQDPRTSGLNEQFF. The CDR3 DNA reads as TGCGCCAGCAGCCAAGACCCACGGACTAGCGGACTCAATGAGCAGTTCTTC.

This clone occurred once. The chain couples TRBV5-1 to TRBJ2-7, with D possibly being TRBD2 (6 bases). The V end was cut by 4 bases, the J end by 5 bases, with 13 bases between. Germline values: CDR1 SGHRS, CDR2 YFSETQ. The CDR3 is made up of 13 amino acids. CDR3 sequence: CASSAGLFNEQYF. CDR3 DNA: TGCGCCAGCAGCGCTGGACTATTTAACGAGCAGTACTTC. Filled out from reference TRBV5-1 and TRBJ2-7, the complete variable domain reads KAGVTQTPRYLIKTRGQQVTLSCSPISGHRSVSWYQQTPGQGLQFLFEYFSETQRNKGNFPGRFSGRQFSNSRSEMNVSTLELGDSALYLCASSAGLFNEQYFGPGTRLTVT.

V usage is TRBV3-1 (or the pseudogene TRBV3-2) and J usage is TRBJ1-3; D is perhaps TRBD1 (5 bases). CDR1 LGHDT and CDR2 YNNKEL come from the germline V gene (reference sequence). V gave up 0 bases and J gave up 4 bases, with 13 bases separating them. There are 16 residues in the CDR3. CDR3 in amino acids: CASSQDRASLGNTIYF. The CDR3 region has the DNA TGTGCCAGCAGCCAAGACAGGGCGTCGCTCGGAAACACCATATATTTT.

Only a few counts were recorded for this clone. The rearrangement links TRBV11-2 to TRBJ2-7; tentative D call: TRBD2 (6 bases). V was trimmed by 0 bases and J by 8 bases, leaving 11 bases between them. This CDR3 has 13 amino acids. Germline V lookup: CDR1 SGHAT, CDR2 FQNNGV. DNA for the CDR3: TGTGCCAGCAGCTTAGAGCACAGCGGGCAGCAGTACTTC. Its translation: CASSLEHSGQQYF.

This chain uses TRBV21-1 with TRBJ1-4. TRBV21-1 is classified as a pseudogene. The CDR3 has 18 amino acids. CDR3 DNA sequence: TGTGCCAGCAGCAAAGAAAAATTGGGTGGAGTTGTATGCGAAAAACTGTTTTTT. Translation: CASSKEKLGGVVCEKLFF.

This sequence joins TRBV28 and TRBJ1-2; D remains ambiguous. The CDR3 runs 13 residues. Trimming removed 7 bases from V and 4 bases from J, with 13 bases in between. Germline lookup yields CDR1 MDHEN and CDR2 SYDVKM. CDR3 amino acids: CASTLPGTYGYTF. Here the CDR3 DNA reads TGTGCCAGCACCCTCCCCGGAACCTATGGCTACACCTTC.